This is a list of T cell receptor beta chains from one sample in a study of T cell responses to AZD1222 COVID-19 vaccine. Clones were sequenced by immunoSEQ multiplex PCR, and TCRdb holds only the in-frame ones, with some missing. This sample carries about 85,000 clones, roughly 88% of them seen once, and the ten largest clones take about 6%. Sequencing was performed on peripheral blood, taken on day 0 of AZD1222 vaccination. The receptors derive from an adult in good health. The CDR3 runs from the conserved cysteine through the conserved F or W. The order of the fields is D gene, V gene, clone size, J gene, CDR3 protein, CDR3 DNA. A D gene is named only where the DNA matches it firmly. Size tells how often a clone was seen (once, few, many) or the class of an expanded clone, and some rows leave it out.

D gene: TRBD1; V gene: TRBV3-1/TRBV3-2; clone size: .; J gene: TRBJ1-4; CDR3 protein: CASSQVSRTGKGKLFF; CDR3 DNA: TGTGCCAGCAGCCAAGTATCTAGGACAGGGAAAGGAAAACTGTTTTTT
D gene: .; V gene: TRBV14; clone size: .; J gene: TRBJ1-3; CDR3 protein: CASSQDLRFGNTIYF; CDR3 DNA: TGTGCCAGCAGCCAAGATCTCAGATTCGGAAACACCATATATTTT
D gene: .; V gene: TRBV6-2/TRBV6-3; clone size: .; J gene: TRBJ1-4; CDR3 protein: CASSVTGPNEKLFF; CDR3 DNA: TGTGCCAGCAGTGTGACAGGACCAAATGAAAAACTGTTTTTT
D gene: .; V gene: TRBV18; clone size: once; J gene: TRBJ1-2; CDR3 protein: CASSPESSNYGYTF; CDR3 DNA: TGTGCCAGCTCACCGGAATCTTCTAACTATGGCTACACCTTC
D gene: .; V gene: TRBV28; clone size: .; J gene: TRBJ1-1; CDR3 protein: CASSFSSLSAFF; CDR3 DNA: TGTGCCAGCAGTTTCTCGTCCCTTTCAGCTTTCTTT
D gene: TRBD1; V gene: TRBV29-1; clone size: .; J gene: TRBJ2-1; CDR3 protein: CSVEDPRTGRSYNEQFF; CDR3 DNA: TGCAGCGTTGAAGATCCTAGGACAGGGAGGTCCTACAATGAGCAGTTCTTC
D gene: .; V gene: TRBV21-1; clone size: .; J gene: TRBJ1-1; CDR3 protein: CASSKRSGAFF; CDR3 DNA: TGTGCCAGCAGCAAAAGGTCGGGAGCTTTCTTT
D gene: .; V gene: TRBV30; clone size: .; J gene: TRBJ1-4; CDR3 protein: CAWSTWGFGNEKLFF; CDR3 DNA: TGTGCCTGGAGTACATGGGGATTTGGTAATGAAAAACTGTTTTTT
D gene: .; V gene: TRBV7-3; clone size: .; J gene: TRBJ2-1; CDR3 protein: CASSPGQPNEQFF; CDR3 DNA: TGTGCCAGCAGCCCGGGACAACCCAATGAGCAGTTCTTC
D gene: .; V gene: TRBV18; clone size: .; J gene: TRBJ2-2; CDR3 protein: CASSPGGGVGELFF; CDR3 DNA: TGTGCCAGCTCACCAGGAGGAGGGGTCGGGGAGCTGTTTTTT
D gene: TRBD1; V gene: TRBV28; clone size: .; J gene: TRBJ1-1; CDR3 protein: CASSSNHPGQDTEAFF; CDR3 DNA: TGTGCCAGCAGTTCAAACCATCCGGGACAGGACACTGAAGCTTTCTTT
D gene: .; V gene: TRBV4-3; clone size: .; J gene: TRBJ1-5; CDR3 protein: CASSQEGRSNQPQHF; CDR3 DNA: TGCGCCAGCAGCCAAGAAGGACGTTCCAATCAGCCCCAGCATTTT
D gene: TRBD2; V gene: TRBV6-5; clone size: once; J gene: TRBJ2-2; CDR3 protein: CASTRLAGTGELFF; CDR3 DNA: TGTGCCAGCACCAGACTAGCAGGCACCGGGGAGCTGTTTTTT
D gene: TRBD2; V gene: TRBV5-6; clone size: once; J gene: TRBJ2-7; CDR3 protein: CASSMTSGSPYEQYF; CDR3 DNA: TGTGCCAGCAGCATGACTAGCGGGAGCCCCTACGAGCAGTACTTC
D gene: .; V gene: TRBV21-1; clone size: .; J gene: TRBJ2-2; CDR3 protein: CASSKGGQGRTGELFF; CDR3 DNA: TGTGCCAGCAGCAAGGGGGGACAAGGTCGGACCGGGGAGCTGTTTTTT
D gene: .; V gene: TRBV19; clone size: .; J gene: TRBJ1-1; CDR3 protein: CASTTSSGQGKTEAFF; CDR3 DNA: TGTGCCAGTACCACCTCCTCGGGGCAGGGAAAGACTGAAGCTTTCTTT
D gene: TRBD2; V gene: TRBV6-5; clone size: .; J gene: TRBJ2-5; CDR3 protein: CASRGAGVSTQYF; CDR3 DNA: TGTGCCAGCAGGGGAGCGGGGGTCTCGACCCAGTACTTC